One sample yielded the 13 T cell receptor beta chains listed below, sequenced in a study of cytomegalovirus exposure and HLA in healthy donors. PCR amplification relied on 60 Vbeta primers (plus 13 Jbeta primers). Method: immunoSEQ multiplex PCR; TCRdb's copy keeps in-frame clones and lacks some. The sample lists around 120,000 clones, 70% to 90% occurring once. Material for sequencing was PBMCs. The receptor set was obtained from a woman aged 35 to 49 in good health and CMV-seropositive.

The chain employs TRBV27 and TRBJ1-5; D might be TRBD1 (6 bases). Trimming cost V 7 bases and J 4 bases, with 14 bases left between them. Germline CDR1 MNHEY, CDR2 SMNVEV (reference sequence). CDR3 length: 14 residues. CDR3 region: CASKQGVQNQPQHF. The CDR3 region has the DNA TGTGCCAGCAAACAGGGTGTGCAAAATCAGCCCCAGCATTTT.

This chain connects TRBV6-1 to TRBJ1-1, with TRBD1 matching over 7 bases. The CDR3 extends over 14 amino acids. Germline CDR1 MNHNS, CDR2 SASEGT. V shed 6 bases and J 4 bases; nucleotides not matched to a gene: 8. CDR3 sequence reads: CASRVDRVVTEAFF. In nucleotides, the CDR3 is TGTGCCAGCAGGGTAGACAGGGTAGTCACTGAAGCTTTCTTT.

V gene TRBV5-1 combines with J gene TRBJ2-7; the match to TRBD1 covers 9 bases. This CDR3 region has 15 residues. CDR1 and CDR2 (germline): SGHRS, YFSETQ. The J segment lost 1 base and the V segment lost 5 bases, leaving 7 bases of the junction unmatched. CDR3: CASRTGQGPSYEQYF. CDR3 nucleotide sequence: TGCGCCAGCAGAACGGGACAGGGCCCTTCCTACGAGCAGTACTTC.

The V and J genes are TRBV2 and TRBJ1-2, with 8 positions matching TRBD1. Germline V gives CDR1 SNHLY, CDR2 FYNNEI. This CDR3 has 13 residues. V trimming: 4 bases; J trimming: 8 bases; junction bases outside the gene matches: 6. CDR3 coding DNA: TGTGCCAGCAGTGCGACAGGGGTGGAGGGCTACACCTTC. Amino acids: CASSATGVEGYTF.

The J gene is TRBJ2-7, the V gene TRBV5-1, with TRBD1 identical over 7 bases. The CDR3 contains 15 residues. V lost 0 bases to trimming and J lost 1 base; unmatched junction nucleotides: 4. Germline CDR1 SGHRS, CDR2 YFSETQ. The CDR3 DNA reads as TGCGCCAGCAGCTTGGTGACAGGGTATTCCTACGAGCAGTACTTC. It yields the protein CASSLVTGYSYEQYF.

This rearrangement joins TRBV10-3 to TRBJ2-2; D uncertain. This CDR3 contains 15 residues. Germline V gene data show CDR1 as ENHRY and CDR2 as SYGVKD. V shed 10 bases and J shed 1 base, with 16 bases lying between them. CDR3 DNA sequence: TGTGCCACCAATGAACCCGTACAGAACACCGGGGAGCTGTTTTTT. It translates to CATNEPVQNTGELFF.

This chain joins TRBV18 and TRBJ2-1; D is perhaps TRBD1 (7 bases). From germline, CDR1 is KGHSH and CDR2 LQKENI. The CDR3 consists of 16 residues. V lost 2 bases to trimming and J lost 8 bases, with 19 bases between them. The CDR3 bases are TGTGCCAGCTCACCAAGGAGGGGACAGCTAGAAGATGAGCAGTTCTTC. Protein sequence: CASSPRRGQLEDEQFF.

The chain links TRBV2 to TRBJ1-1; TRBD1 is a possible D gene (6 bases). Trimming took 6 bases from V and 8 from J, leaving 19 bases between them. This CDR3 is built from 14 residues. Germline CDR1 SNHLY, CDR2 FYNNEI. The CDR3 nucleotides are TGTGCCAGCAGAGAACAGGGCGGGGGGTTGGAAGCTTTCTTT. This encodes CASREQGGGLEAFF.

The chain combines TRBV2 with TRBJ1-5; a weak D match, TRBD1 (5 bases). Germline lookup yields CDR1 SNHLY and CDR2 FYNNEI. The germline V and J ends were trimmed by 8 bases and 5 bases, with 13 bases remaining between them. CDR3 length: 13 residues. The CDR3 DNA sequence: TGTGCCAGCCAAGGGCAGGGCTATCAGCCCCAGCATTTT. Translation: CASQGQGYQPQHF. Looking up the rest from reference TRBV2 and TRBJ1-5 gives the full variable domain: EPEVTQTPSHQVTQMGQEVILRCVPISNHLYFYWYRQILGQKVEFLVSFYNNEISEKSEIFDDQFSVERPDGSNFTLKIRSTKLEDSAMYFCASQGQGYQPQHFGDGTRLSIL.

The chain couples TRBV14 to TRBJ1-2, with 9 positions matching TRBD1. V was pared by 6 bases and J by 7 bases, with 9 bases of the junction left unmatched. The CDR3 totals 14 residues. Germline CDR1 and CDR2: SGHDN and FVKESK. CDR3 sequence reads: CASSRPGQGCGYTF. The DNA for the CDR3 is TGTGCCAGCAGTCGTCCGGGACAGGGTTGTGGCTACACCTTC.

The rearrangement uses TRBV30 and TRBJ1-5; TRBD1 aligns across 10 bases. The ends lost 1 base at V and 4 bases at J; junction bases unmatched: 4. CDR3 length: 15 amino acids. Germline V gene lookup returns CDR1 GTSNPN and CDR2 SVGIG (reference sequence). The CDR3, as DNA: TGTGCCTGGAGTGCTCGGGGACAGGGGAATCAGCCCCAGCATTTT. Protein product: CAWSARGQGNQPQHF.

A word on this clone: Within the sample, other DNA sequences also encode this same CDR3. This rearrangement joins TRBV19 to TRBJ2-7; 7 nucleotides agree with TRBD1. J gave up 0 bases and V 1 base, and 0 bases lay outside the gene matches. Germline V CDR1 and CDR2: LNHDA, SQIVND (reference sequence). The CDR3 spans 14 residues. Here the CDR3 DNA reads TGTGCCAGTAGTATAGGGACAGGCTCCTACGAGCAGTACTTC. Protein product: CASSIGTGSYEQYF.

Only a few counts were recorded for this clone. Different DNA sequences within this sample yield the same CDR3. V and J are TRBV10-3 and TRBJ2-3; 14 nucleotides align to TRBD2. The length of the CDR3 is 16 residues. Germline lookup yields CDR1 ENHRY and CDR2 SYGVKD. V was clipped by 6 bases and J by 3 bases; unmatched bases: 5. The CDR3 sequence: CAIRGLAGVETDTQYF. Written as DNA, the CDR3 is TGTGCCATCAGGGGACTAGCGGGAGTGGAGACAGATACGCAGTATTTT.